Below, 32 T cell receptor beta chains from the same sample are listed, as sequenced in a study of CD8 T cells in ankylosing spondylitis. TCRdb itself ran the 5' RACE reads through MiXCR, one entry per CDR3 protein. In the table there are 30,000 to 45,000 distinct CDR3 sequences, approximately 10% of which are singletons. Sequencing input: synovial fluid, either unsorted or a sorted T cell fraction (not recorded which). Every receptor here comes from a male donor with ankylosing spondylitis.

There are many counts of this clonotype. V is TRBV29-1 and J is TRBJ2-1, with 9 nucleotides matching TRBD1. Trimming cost V 7 bases and J 3 bases; bases outside gene matches: 4. CDR3 size: 13 residues. CDR1 is SQVTM and CDR2 is ANQGSEA in the germline V gene. CDR3 in DNA: TGCAGCGCAGGGACAGGGCTCTACAATGAGCAGTTCTTC. Its translation is CSAGTGLYNEQFF.

This clonotype has a count of ten or more. This sequence joins TRBV12-3 or TRBV12-4 and TRBJ1-5; 7 bases fit TRBD1. Losses at the gene ends were 5 bases for V and 7 bases for J; bases not matched to a gene: 11. The length of the CDR3 is 15 residues. CDR3 DNA: TGTGCCAGCAGTCGATTCCGGGACAGAGCCCAGCCCCAGCATTTT. Residues: CASSRFRDRAQPQHF.

Relative to its sample, this clonotype is medium-sized. The J gene is TRBJ2-3, the V gene TRBV7-8; D is unresolved. This CDR3 spans 14 amino acids. Germline assignment: CDR1 SGHVS and CDR2 FQNEAQ. V was pared by 5 bases and J by 1 base, with 10 bases between. The CDR3 loop reads CASSPILGTDTQYF. For the CDR3, the DNA is TGTGCCAGCAGCCCGATACTTGGCACAGATACGCAGTATTTT.

There are many counts of this clonotype. V usage is TRBV27 and J usage is TRBJ2-1; 7 bases are a match to TRBD1. The CDR3 loop spans 13 amino acids. CDR1 MNHEY and CDR2 SMNVEV come from the germline V gene (reference sequence). V trimming: 4 bases; J trimming: 3 bases; junction bases outside the gene matches: 0. CDR3 coding DNA: TGTGCCAGCAGTTGGGACAGCTACAATGAGCAGTTCTTC. It is translated as CASSWDSYNEQFF.

This clonotype was counted at least ten times. The rearrangement uses TRBV28 and TRBJ1-2, with a possible D match to TRBD1 (6 bases). The CDR3 totals 11 residues. V was shortened by 4 bases and J by 8 bases, with 8 bases between the two germline ends. CDR1 is MDHEN, CDR2 SYDVKM, per germline. CDR3 region: CASSSGVGYTF. CDR3 nucleotides: TGTGCCAGCAGTTCAGGGGTGGGCTACACCTTC.

The CDR3 is CASSEGGGRPSISEQFF. For the CDR3, the DNA is TGTGCCAGCAGTGAGGGTGGCGGGAGACCGTCTATTTCTGAGCAGTTCTTC. The chain links TRBV2 to TRBJ2-1, with 7 bases matching TRBD2. V dropped 3 bases and J dropped 9; count of bases not matched to a gene: 17. This CDR3 has 17 residues. The germline V gene encodes CDR1 SNHLY and CDR2 FYNNEI.

V is TRBV29-1 and J is TRBJ1-3; D call uncertain. CDR1 is SQVTM, CDR2 ANQGSEA, per germline. This CDR3 is 15 amino acids long. V lost 4 bases and J 0 bases, leaving 13 bases between the germline ends. The CDR3 nucleotides are TGCAGCGTTGTGACCCCTCCGAGCTCTGGAAACACCATATATTTT. Its translation is CSVVTPPSSGNTIYF.

At least ten counts were recorded for this clonotype. V gene TRBV7-3 combines with J gene TRBJ1-3; D gene ambiguous. The CDR3 has 13 amino acids. Germline V CDR1 and CDR2: SGHTA, FQGTGA. Deletions cut 4 bases from V and 4 bases from J, with 8 bases between. CDR3 residues: CASSSRGGNTIYF. DNA for the CDR3: TGTGCCAGCAGCTCCCGAGGAGGAAACACCATATATTTT.

The chain combines TRBV9 with TRBJ2-2; D is uncertain. Per the germline V gene, CDR1 is SGDLS and CDR2 is YYNGEE. Trimming stripped 4 bases from V and 3 bases from J, with 7 bases between. CDR3 length equals 13 residues. The CDR3 DNA is TGTGCCAGCAGCCAAGATTACACCGGGGAGCTGTTTTTT. Its protein is CASSQDYTGELFF. The variable domain in full, with the rest retrieved from reference TRBV9 and TRBJ2-2, is DSGVTQTPKHLITATGQRVTLRCSPRSGDLSVYWYQQSLDQGLQFLIQYYNGEERAKGNILERFSAQQFPDLHSELNLSSLELGDSALYFCASSQDYTGELFFGEGSRLTVL.

This clonotype was detected only a few times. The CDR3 nucleotides are TGTGCCAGCAGTTCCAACAGGGTTAAGGCCTCCTACAATGAGCAGTTCTTC. Translated: CASSSNRVKASYNEQFF. The V gene is TRBV27, the J gene TRBJ2-1; possible D gene TRBD1, 6 bases. This CDR3 region has 17 residues. V was trimmed by 4 bases and J by 0 bases, leaving 16 bases between them. Germline lookup yields CDR1 MNHEY and CDR2 SMNVEV (reference sequence).

The rearrangement uses TRBV27 and TRBJ2-2; D remains unclear. V was shortened by 5 bases and J by 5 bases, with 12 bases between the two germline ends. Looked up from germline, CDR1 is MNHEY and CDR2 is SMNVEV (reference sequence). The CDR3 totals 14 residues. This chain's CDR3 is CASSPQDPTGELFF. The CDR3 DNA reads as TGTGCCAGCAGTCCCCAGGACCCGACCGGGGAGCTGTTTTTT.

By sample share, this clonotype is medium-sized. The gene calls are TRBV27 and TRBJ2-7; a possible D gene is TRBD2 (5 bases). The V and J ends lost 7 bases and 7 bases respectively, with 14 bases between them. This CDR3 region has 12 residues. The germline gives CDR1 MNHEY, CDR2 SMNVEV (reference sequence). The CDR3 region has the DNA TGTGCCAGCACCTCTGATGGGAGAGAGCAGTACTTC. Protein product: CASTSDGREQYF.

This chain links TRBV5-1 with TRBJ2-7, with 11 positions matching TRBD1. CDR3 length: 15 residues. V dropped 4 bases and J dropped 3; count of bases not matched to a gene: 6. Germline-derived CDR1 and CDR2 are SGHRS and YFSETQ. CDR3 in DNA: TGCGCCAGCAGCGCCCGGACAGGGGGCTTCTACGAGCAGTACTTC. As protein: CASSARTGGFYEQYF.

This clonotype has only a few counts. This chain joins TRBV9 and TRBJ2-1; TRBD2 matches 9 bases. Germline V lookup: CDR1 SGDLS, CDR2 YYNGEE. The V gene end was trimmed by 0 bases and the J gene end by 9 bases; junction bases not matched to a gene: 7. The CDR3 spans 15 residues. CDR3: CASSVVAGVSSEQFF. CDR3 DNA sequence: TGTGCCAGCAGCGTAGTAGCGGGAGTTTCCAGTGAGCAGTTCTTC.

This clonotype was detected a few times. The V and J genes are TRBV7-2 and TRBJ2-5; TRBD1 or TRBD2 may be the D gene (5 bases each). Trimming took 1 base from V and 4 from J, leaving 13 bases between them. The CDR3 has 15 residues. CDR1 and CDR2 from the germline V gene are SGHTA and FQGNSA. DNA of the CDR3: TGTGCCAGCAGCTTAGAGGGGACCGTGGTAGAGACCCAGTACTTC. Translating gives CASSLEGTVVETQYF.

At least ten counts were recorded for this clonotype. The chain uses TRBV27 and TRBJ1-6; 9 bases agree with TRBD1. The length of the CDR3 is 14 residues. Germline trimming cut 8 bases from V and 9 bases from J; bases unmatched to any gene: 8. Germline V gene sequence: CDR1 MNHEY, CDR2 SMNVEV (reference sequence). The CDR3 DNA reads TGTGCCAGCTCCTCCGGGACAGGGAGTTCACCCCTCCACTTT. Its protein is CASSSGTGSSPLHF.

This clonotype was counted many times. This rearrangement joins TRBV12-3 or TRBV12-4 to TRBJ2-1, with 10 positions matching TRBD2. This CDR3 spans 15 amino acids. The ends lost 5 bases at V and 5 bases at J; junction bases unmatched: 6. CDR3: CASSILAGPDNEQFF. CDR3 nucleotides: TGTGCCAGCAGTATACTAGCGGGACCAGACAATGAGCAGTTCTTC.

This clonotype has at least ten counts. The rearrangement joins TRBV29-1 to TRBJ2-5; 7 bases line up with TRBD1. V shed 7 bases and J 4 bases; nucleotides not matched to a gene: 21. This CDR3 has 17 residues. CDR1 and CDR2 (germline): SQVTM, ANQGSEA. The CDR3 nucleotides read TGCAGCGCGGTCCCGACAGGGTCGGCAATTGTTGGAGAGACCCAGTACTTC. Protein: CSAVPTGSAIVGETQYF.

The chain combines TRBV2 with TRBJ2-7; 7 nucleotides align to TRBD1. This CDR3 contains 14 residues. The germline gives CDR1 SNHLY, CDR2 FYNNEI. V lost 6 bases to trimming and J lost 6 bases; unmatched junction nucleotides: 11. Written as DNA, the CDR3 is TGTGCCAGCAGGCGACAGGGTTCGGACTTCGAGCAGTACTTC. This encodes CASRRQGSDFEQYF.

The gene calls are TRBV2 and TRBJ2-1, with D possibly being TRBD1 (6 bases). Trimming pared 8 bases from V and 5 bases from J, leaving 16 bases between. This CDR3 is 14 amino acids long. Per the germline V gene, CDR1 is SNHLY and CDR2 is FYNNEI. CDR3 in amino acids: CASLIRDTDNEQFF. CDR3 in DNA: TGTGCCAGCCTTATACGGGACACCGACAATGAGCAGTTCTTC.

This chain joins TRBV7-2 and TRBJ2-5, with 7 nucleotides matching TRBD2. The CDR3 totals 14 residues. The germline V gene has CDR1 SGHTA and CDR2 FQGNSA. J gave up 0 bases and V 3 bases, and 1 base lay outside the gene matches. The DNA for the CDR3 is TGTGCCAGCAGCTTTAGCGGGTACCAAGAGACCCAGTACTTC. Residues: CASSFSGYQETQYF.

The table lists this clonotype with many counts. The chain uses TRBV4-1 and TRBJ1-1; D gene uncertain. Germline V CDR1 and CDR2: MGHRA, YSYEKL. V was pared by 0 bases and J by 7 bases, with 12 bases between. This CDR3 spans 14 amino acids. Here the CDR3 DNA reads TGCGCCAGCAGCCAAGAAGAGGGCGGTATTGAAGCTTTCTTT. Amino acids: CASSQEEGGIEAFF.

This clonotype was counted only a few times. The chain couples TRBV20-1 to TRBJ2-3; 7 positions match TRBD2. The V gene's germline CDR1 is DFQATT and CDR2 SNEGSKA (reference sequence). The CDR3 extends over 16 amino acids. Losses at the gene ends were 5 bases for V and 1 base for J; bases not matched to a gene: 12. This CDR3 is CSAPTYGEGGTDTQYF. The CDR3 DNA reads as TGCAGTGCTCCCACCTACGGGGAGGGAGGCACAGATACGCAGTATTTT.

The sample holds many counts of this clonotype. The V call is TRBV28, the J call TRBJ1-2, with TRBD1 as a possible D gene (6 bases). The CDR3 runs 15 residues. With 7 bases removed from V and 0 bases from J, the gap between germline ends came to 15 bases. From germline, CDR1 is MDHEN and CDR2 SYDVKM. CDR3 amino acids: CASTTAGVANYGYTF. DNA of the CDR3: TGTGCCAGCACCACGGCAGGGGTAGCTAACTATGGCTACACCTTC.

This clonotype was counted between two and nine times. The V gene is TRBV7-2, the J gene TRBJ1-6; 7 bases match TRBD1. V trimming: 0 bases; J trimming: 7 bases; junction bases outside the gene matches: 9. Germline-derived CDR1 and CDR2 are SGHTA and FQGNSA. This CDR3 has 17 residues. CDR3 coding DNA: TGTGCCAGCAGCTTAGCGACAGGGCGGGTGGGGAATTCACCCCTCCACTTT. Its translation: CASSLATGRVGNSPLHF.

This sequence joins TRBV27 and TRBJ2-7, with D tentatively TRBD2 (6 bases). CDR1 and CDR2 (germline): MNHEY, SMNVEV (reference sequence). This CDR3 spans 16 amino acids. The V and J ends lost 7 bases and 2 bases respectively, with 21 bases between them. The CDR3 sequence: CASIGSWRGPTYEQYF. The DNA of the CDR3 is TGTGCCAGCATAGGGTCGTGGAGGGGCCCCACCTACGAGCAGTACTTC.

The table lists this clonotype with a few counts. The V and J genes are TRBV19 and TRBJ2-1; 7 bases agree with TRBD2. CDR1 and CDR2 from the germline V gene are LNHDA and SQIVND (reference sequence). The CDR3 length is 14 residues. Trimming at V came to 3 bases and at J to 2 bases, leaving 1 base not matched to a gene. CDR3 DNA sequence: TGTGCCAGTAGTATTGGACTAGCCTACAATGAGCAGTTCTTC. Translation gives CASSIGLAYNEQFF.

This clonotype was seen many times. This sequence joins TRBV9 and TRBJ1-3; D perhaps matches TRBD1 (5 bases). This CDR3 is 14 amino acids long. V was shortened by 0 bases and J by 1 base, with 5 bases between the two germline ends. Germline V gene sequence: CDR1 SGDLS, CDR2 YYNGEE. The CDR3 DNA reads as TGTGCCAGCAGCGTAGAGGGGTCTGGAAACACCATATATTTT. Its protein product is CASSVEGSGNTIYF.

This clonotype was seen only a few times. The chain employs TRBV11-1 and TRBJ2-1; D may be TRBD2 (6 bases). V dropped 6 bases and J dropped 6 bases, with 27 bases sitting between them. The germline V gene encodes CDR1 SGHAT and CDR2 FQDESV (reference sequence). This CDR3 is built from 18 residues. In nucleotides, the CDR3 is TGTGCCAGCAGTACAGATCACCCCTTGAACGGGAGCCCCAATGAGCAGTTCTTC. Translated, it gives CASSTDHPLNGSPNEQFF. The complete variable domain, with remaining parts taken from reference TRBV11-1 and TRBJ2-1, reads EAEVAQSPRYKITEKSQAVAFWCDPISGHATLYWYRQILGQGPELLVQFQDESVVDDSQLPKDRFSAERLKGVDSTLKIQPAELGDSAMYLCASSTDHPLNGSPNEQFFGPGTRLTVL.

The chain has TRBV5-1 and TRBJ2-7, with D possibly being TRBD1 (5 bases). V was clipped by 1 base and J by 4 bases, with 12 bases between them. The germline gives CDR1 SGHRS, CDR2 YFSETQ. The CDR3 sequence is 14 residues long. DNA for the CDR3: TGCGCCAGCAGCTTGCAGGGTTTTGAGTACGAGCAGTACTTC. Its protein product is CASSLQGFEYEQYF.

V is TRBV7-2 and J is TRBJ1-2; possible D gene TRBD1, 6 bases. CDR1 SGHTA and CDR2 FQGNSA come from the germline V gene. This CDR3 spans 16 amino acids. V was trimmed by 1 base and J by 3 bases, leaving 15 bases between them. DNA of the CDR3: TGTGCCAGCAGCTTAGGAGGTGCAGGGGAGTACTATGGCTACACCTTC. Translated: CASSLGGAGEYYGYTF.

The table lists this clonotype with many counts. The chain recombines TRBV13 with TRBJ2-7; D could derive from TRBD1 or TRBD2 (6 bases each). Trimming took 3 bases from V and 0 from J, leaving 12 bases between them. This CDR3 comprises 15 residues. The germline V gene encodes CDR1 PRHDT and CDR2 FYEKMQ (reference sequence). The CDR3 DNA is TGTGCCAGCAGCTTCCTAGGGGGACTCTCCTACGAGCAGTACTTC. This encodes CASSFLGGLSYEQYF.